This note documents a single T cell receptor (beta chain) sequence. Its matching antigen is unknown. The germline V gene encodes CDR1 LGHDT and CDR2 YNNKEL (reference sequence). The CDR3 extends over 19 amino acids. The trim removed 4 bases at V and 7 bases at J, leaving 20 bases unmatched. This sample is drawn from a study of blood T cells in healthy people across ages. It was with a sample-barcoded 5' primer and a J-beta primer mix that a second PCR of roughly 6 to 12 cycles was run. Each of the cDNA molecules was tagged by a template-switch adaptor with 12 random nucleotides. In TCRdb, the 5' RACE reads were re-called with MiXCR into one record per CDR3 protein. The table has roughly 730,000 distinct CDR3 sequences, 56% seen once; the top ten hold roughly 24%. Broader study findings: Long-lived donors had more naive CD4+ cells and higher diversity than aged donors. Because donor CMV status was unknown, expanded clonotype changes were possibly confounded.

Input material: blood. This receptor was taken from a man aged 35 to 55 in good health. V is TRBV3-1 and J is TRBJ2-1, with 9 bases identical to TRBD1. The CDR3 reads CASSLTGQGFGTTWNEQFF. The DNA for the CDR3 is TGTGCCAGCAGCCTTACGGGACAGGGCTTTGGTACTACATGGAATGAGCAGTTCTTC.